The 2 T cell receptor beta chains below all came from one sample that was sequenced in a study of blood T cell repertoires in COVID-19. Clones were read by immunoSEQ multiplex PCR, and TCRdb kept only the in-frame ones, dropping some. The sample includes 450,000 to 500,000 clones, approximately 86% of them seen just once. Sequencing was carried out using PBMCs or T cells enriched from blood (not recorded which). All receptors come from a woman between 18 and 29 years old who had recovered from COVID-19.

CDR3 bases: TGTGCCAGCAGCTTAGAGGACAGGTCAGGAAACACCATATATTTT. This gives the protein CASSLEDRSGNTIYF. The chain couples TRBV7-6 to TRBJ1-3; 7 nucleotides line up with TRBD1. Trimming cost V 1 base and J 4 bases; bases outside gene matches: 4. CDR3 size: 15 residues. Germline V lookup: CDR1 SGHVS, CDR2 FNYEAQ.

The chain recombines TRBV7-2 with TRBJ2-3; D may be TRBD2 (5 bases). The V gene lost 5 bases and the J gene lost 5 bases, with 8 bases spanning the gap. Germline V CDR1 and CDR2: SGHTA, FQGNSA. The CDR3 is made up of 12 amino acids. CDR3 coding DNA: TGTGCCAGCAGCACCGGAGGAGATACGCAGTATTTT. Translated, it gives CASSTGGDTQYF.